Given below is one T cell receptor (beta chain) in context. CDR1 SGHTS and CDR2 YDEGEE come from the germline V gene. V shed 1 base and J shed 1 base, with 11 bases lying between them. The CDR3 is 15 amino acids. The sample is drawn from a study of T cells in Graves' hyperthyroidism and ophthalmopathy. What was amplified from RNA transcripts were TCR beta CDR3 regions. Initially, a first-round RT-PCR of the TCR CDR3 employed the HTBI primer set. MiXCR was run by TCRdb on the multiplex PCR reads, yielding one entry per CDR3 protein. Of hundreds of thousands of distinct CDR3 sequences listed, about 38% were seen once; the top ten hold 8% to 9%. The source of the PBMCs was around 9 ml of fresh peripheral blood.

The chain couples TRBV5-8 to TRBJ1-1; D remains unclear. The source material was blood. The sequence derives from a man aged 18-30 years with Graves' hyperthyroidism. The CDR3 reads CASSLLATRNTEAFF. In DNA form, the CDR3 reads TGTGCCAGCAGCTTGTTGGCCACACGGAACACTGAAGCTTTCTTT. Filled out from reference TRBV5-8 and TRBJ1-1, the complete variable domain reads EAGVTQSPTHLIKTRGQQATLRCSPISGHTSVYWYQQALGLGLQFLLWYDEGEERNRGNFPPRFSGRQFPNYSSELNVNALELEDSALYLCASSLLATRNTEAFFGQGTRLTVV.